These 25 T cell receptor beta chains originate from one sample sequenced in a study of blood T cell repertoires in COVID-19 (dated by TCRdb to about 2020). The library was obtained by the immunoSEQ multiplex PCR assay. Here the immuneACCESS table is served through TCRdb, limited to in-frame sequences with V and J called. Missing clones are a known gap in these copies; in checked studies unresolved V genes cover under half, and the rest lacks a known reason. A total of roughly 210,000 clones appear in this sample, 84% of them only once. In total, the top ten clones hold approximately 10% of the sample. Sequencing was carried out using peripheral blood. The receptor source for this set is a woman aged 80 or over with COVID-19, enrolled during active disease.

This clone turned up a few times. The chain combines TRBV27 with TRBJ1-1; no reliable D call. Germline CDR1 and CDR2: MNHEY and SMNVEV (reference sequence). The CDR3 consists of 14 residues. Between the trimmed V and J ends, which lost 6 bases and 4 bases, there was a span of 15 bases. The CDR3 DNA sequence: TGTGCCAGCAGGACCAACCGGGGTGTCACTGAAGCTTTCTTT. This encodes CASRTNRGVTEAFF.

The chain employs TRBV19 and TRBJ1-1, with a possible D match to TRBD1 (6 bases). The CDR3 contains 15 residues. V lost 2 bases, J lost 3 bases, and 13 bases lay in between. The germline V gene has CDR1 LNHDA and CDR2 SQIVND (reference sequence). CDR3 sequence reads: CASSIKRTVDTEAFF. The CDR3 region has the DNA TGTGCCAGTAGTATAAAGAGGACAGTCGACACTGAAGCTTTCTTT.

The J gene is TRBJ1-1, the V gene TRBV5-6; 8 bases fit TRBD1. The CDR3 length is 15 residues. CDR1 is SGHDT, CDR2 YYEEEE, per germline. With 2 bases clipped from V and 2 bases from J, the junction kept 5 bases outside the gene matches. CDR3 in amino acids: CASSFAGGSNTEAFF. For the CDR3, the DNA is TGTGCCAGCAGCTTCGCAGGGGGCTCAAACACTGAAGCTTTCTTT.

The chain carries TRBV10-3 and TRBJ2-3; perhaps TRBD1 as D (5 bases). CDR1 is ENHRY and CDR2 is SYGVKD in the germline V gene. There are 17 residues in the CDR3. With 5 bases removed from V and 3 bases from J, the gap between germline ends came to 21 bases. CDR3 DNA: TGTGCCATCAGTTCGAACAGGATGACGAGGAGAACAGATACGCAGTATTTT. It is translated as CAISSNRMTRRTDTQYF.

The gene calls are TRBV6-1 and TRBJ1-3; D might be TRBD1 (5 bases). CDR1 is MNHNS and CDR2 is SASEGT in the germline V gene. The CDR3 covers 15 residues. V was clipped by 2 bases and J by 4 bases, with 12 bases between them. The CDR3 protein is CASSESQGHGNTIYF. As DNA, the CDR3 is TGTGCCAGCAGTGAATCCCAGGGTCACGGAAACACCATATATTTT.

The genes are TRBV11-2 and TRBJ2-7; the match to TRBD1 covers 9 bases. With V trimmed by 5 bases and J by 5 bases, 10 bases remained unmatched. This CDR3 has 15 residues. In germline, CDR1 is SGHAT, CDR2 FQNNGV. The CDR3: CASSPLGTGSDEQYV. CDR3 sequence (DNA): TGTGCCAGCAGCCCCCTGGGGACAGGGTCCGACGAGCAGTACGTC.

The rearrangement links TRBV5-1 to TRBJ1-4; D call uncertain. Looked up from germline, CDR1 is SGHRS and CDR2 is YFSETQ. The ends were cut back, 0 bases at V and 2 bases at J, with 8 bases in the middle. The CDR3 extends over 15 amino acids. The CDR3 DNA reads as TGCGCCAGCAGCTTGGCGGGGATGACTAATGAAAAACTGTTTTTT. Protein sequence: CASSLAGMTNEKLFF.

V and J are TRBV27 and TRBJ1-2, with D tentatively TRBD1 (6 bases). The CDR3 has 14 amino acids. Trimming shortened V by 9 bases and J by 4 bases, and 18 bases separated the two germline ends. Per germline, CDR1 MNHEY and CDR2 SMNVEV (reference sequence). CDR3 amino acids: CASRGTGSSYGYTF. The CDR3 region has the DNA TGTGCCAGTAGGGGTACAGGGAGTAGCTATGGCTACACCTTC.

The J gene is TRBJ1-4, the V gene TRBV2, with D possibly matching TRBD1 (6 bases). This CDR3 contains 14 residues. Germline values: CDR1 SNHLY, CDR2 FYNNEI. Trimming shortened V by 9 bases and J by 5 bases, and 16 bases separated the two germline ends. CDR3 nucleotides: TGTGCCAGTTTAAGGGACACCCGGAATGAAAAACTGTTTTTT. Protein: CASLRDTRNEKLFF.

In its sample, this clone was seen a few times. The rearrangement links TRBV2 to TRBJ1-3, with 9 positions matching TRBD1. V shed 9 bases and J 9 bases; nucleotides not matched to a gene: 12. CDR1 SNHLY and CDR2 FYNNEI come from the germline V gene. The CDR3 loop spans 14 amino acids. The CDR3 reads CARVPGQGGSTIYF. The DNA of the CDR3 is TGTGCCAGGGTACCGGGACAGGGTGGCAGCACCATATATTTT.

The chain recombines TRBV18 with TRBJ2-7, with D possibly being TRBD1 (5 bases). V was trimmed by 3 bases and J by 3 bases, leaving 12 bases between them. This CDR3 spans 14 amino acids. Germline V gene sequence: CDR1 KGHSH, CDR2 LQKENI. The CDR3 sequence: CASSPPGLGYEQYV. Written as DNA, the CDR3 is TGTGCCAGCTCACCTCCAGGGCTGGGCTACGAGCAGTACGTC.

The V call is TRBV6-8, the J call TRBJ1-4, with D possibly matching TRBD1 (6 bases). Per germline, CDR1 MNHGY and CDR2 SAAAGT. Trimming removed 5 bases from V and 4 bases from J, with 23 bases in between. CDR3 length: 18 residues. In DNA, the CDR3 is TGTGCCAGCAGTAATGACAGGTCCTTTGTGCGTAGTAATGAAAAACTGTTTTTT. This codes for CASSNDRSFVRSNEKLFF.

This clone was observed a few times. The chain links TRBV3-1 (or the pseudogene TRBV3-2) to TRBJ1-5; TRBD1 agrees at 8 bases. V lost 4 bases and J lost 5; bases outside the gene matches: 7. The CDR3 length is 15 residues. The germline gives CDR1 LGHDT, CDR2 YNNKEL (reference sequence). For the CDR3, the DNA is TGTGCCAGCAGCCTCCGGGACAGGCCGGATCAGCCCCAGCATTTT. It yields the protein CASSLRDRPDQPQHF.

The chain is built from TRBV4-1 and TRBJ1-4, with 12 bases that match TRBD1. V dropped 4 bases and J dropped 10; count of bases not matched to a gene: 7. The CDR3 loop spans 15 amino acids. Germline assignment: CDR1 MGHRA and CDR2 YSYEKL. CDR3 sequence (DNA): TGCGCCAGCAGCCCCCGGGACAGGGGGCCTCTAAAACTGTTTTTT. Protein sequence: CASSPRDRGPLKLFF.

Only a few counts were recorded for this clone. CDR3 in amino acids: CASSLRRASTQDAFF. The CDR3 DNA reads as TGTGCCAGCAGCTTACGGAGGGCCTCAACTCAGGATGCTTTCTTT. V gene TRBV7-2 combines with J gene TRBJ1-1; no firm D call. Germline V CDR1 and CDR2: SGHTA, FQGNSA. The CDR3 is 15 amino acids. Trimming cost V 2 bases and J 11 bases, with 21 bases left between them.

In its sample, this clone was seen a few times. The V and J genes are TRBV19 and TRBJ1-1; tentatively, D is TRBD1 (6 bases). Trimming took off 3 bases at V and 0 bases at J, with 14 bases between the two ends. The CDR3 has 16 residues. Germline V gives CDR1 LNHDA, CDR2 SQIVND (reference sequence). CDR3 region: CASSMRGGTMNTEAFF. The CDR3, as DNA: TGTGCCAGTAGTATGAGGGGGGGGACAATGAACACTGAAGCTTTCTTT.

The genes are TRBV3-1 (or the pseudogene TRBV3-2) and TRBJ1-1; 9 nucleotides line up with TRBD1. Germline CDR1 LGHDT, CDR2 YNNKEL (reference sequence). V was pared by 8 bases and J by 5 bases, with 6 bases of the junction left unmatched. The CDR3 contains 13 residues. Here the CDR3 reads CASRGQGVTEAFF. CDR3 in DNA: TGTGCCAGCCGGGGACAGGGAGTTACTGAAGCTTTCTTT.

This chain uses TRBV2 with TRBJ2-2, with 11 bases fitting TRBD1. The CDR3 runs to 16 residues. Germline CDR1 is SNHLY and CDR2 is FYNNEI. V was pared by 9 bases and J by 6 bases, with 12 bases of the junction left unmatched. Here the CDR3 reads CASKTDRGLIAGELFF. CDR3 sequence (DNA): TGTGCCAGTAAAACGGACAGGGGGCTAATTGCCGGGGAGCTGTTTTTT.

This clone was seen a few times. This chain joins TRBV7-9 and TRBJ2-3; maybe TRBD1 (7 bases). Between the trimmed V and J ends, which lost 5 bases and 4 bases, there was a span of 16 bases. Germline assignment: CDR1 SEHNR and CDR2 FQNEAQ (reference sequence). This CDR3 contains 15 residues. The CDR3: CASSQGGGVSDTQYF. Here the CDR3 DNA reads TGTGCCAGCAGCCAGGGGGGAGGTGTGTCAGATACGCAGTATTTT.

CDR3 amino acids: CASSQAGGNLQYF. The CDR3 DNA reads TGTGCCAGCAGCCAAGCGGGAGGGAATCTCCAGTACTTC. The chain is built from TRBV3-1 (or the pseudogene TRBV3-2) and TRBJ2-4; TRBD2 aligns across 8 bases. Trimming at V came to 1 base and at J to 13 bases, leaving 6 bases not matched to a gene. This CDR3 has 13 residues. Looked up from germline, CDR1 is LGHDT and CDR2 is YNNKEL (reference sequence).

This chain uses TRBV2 with TRBJ2-5; 10 bases match TRBD2. The V gene's germline CDR1 is SNHLY and CDR2 FYNNEI. Trimming cost V 7 bases and J 7 bases; bases outside gene matches: 12. The CDR3 loop spans 15 amino acids. The CDR3 nucleotides are TGTGCCAGCAAGGCTAGCGGGGGCCCTTTAACGACCCAGTACTTC. It encodes CASKASGGPLTTQYF.

The rearrangement uses TRBV5-1 and TRBJ1-1, with no clear D. V lost 2 bases and J lost 10, with 15 bases in between. From germline, CDR1 is SGHRS and CDR2 YFSETQ. The CDR3 is made up of 13 amino acids. The chain's CDR3 is CASSFAKHEGAFF. The CDR3 region has the DNA TGCGCCAGCAGCTTCGCAAAACACGAGGGAGCTTTCTTT.

This clone showed up just a few times. This sequence joins TRBV7-2 and TRBJ1-1, with 7 bases fitting TRBD1. The CDR3 covers 13 residues. Germline V CDR1 and CDR2: SGHTA, FQGNSA. With 1 base clipped from V and 10 bases from J, the junction kept 6 bases outside the gene matches. CDR3 DNA sequence: TGTGCCAGCAGCTTAGACAGGGGTCGGACAGCTTTCTTT. Translated: CASSLDRGRTAFF.

This clone showed up just a few times. The chain carries TRBV16 and TRBJ2-1, with a tentative D call TRBD2 (5 bases). Germline V gene lookup returns CDR1 KGHSY and CDR2 FQNENV. The CDR3 runs to 16 residues. Trimming cost V 0 bases and J 0 bases, with 9 bases left between them. The DNA of the CDR3 is TGTGCCAGCAGCCAATCGACGGGGAGCTCCTACAATGAGCAGTTCTTC. Translating gives CASSQSTGSSYNEQFF.

The CDR3 is CAWSDWNTGELFF. Here the CDR3 DNA reads TGTGCCTGGAGTGACTGGAACACCGGGGAGCTGTTTTTT. V gene TRBV30 combines with J gene TRBJ2-2, with D uncertain. Germline V lookup: CDR1 GTSNPN, CDR2 SVGIG (reference sequence). CDR3 length: 13 amino acids. V was clipped by 1 base and J by 1 base, with 4 bases between them.